Listed below are T cell receptor beta chains from one sample, sequenced in a study of blood T cell repertoires in COVID-19. Libraries were prepared by immunoSEQ multiplex PCR; TCRdb keeps only in-frame clonotypes and omits some of them. The data show approximately 85,000 clones, with 80% to 95% seen just once and around 0.96% held by the top ten. Material: peripheral blood. The receptors were sampled from a woman between 45 and 65 years old in a cohort sampled during active COVID-19. The CDR3 runs from the conserved cysteine through the conserved F or W. Fields, in order: clone size, V gene, D gene, J gene, CDR3 protein, CDR3 DNA. A D gene is named only where the DNA matches it firmly. Size is stated for part of the rows, as once, few or many counts, or as a class when the clone is expanded.

size: -; V: TRBV5-1; D: -; J: TRBJ1-6; CDR3: CASSKVEGDLYNSPLHF; DNA: TGCGCCAGCAGCAAGGTAGAGGGCGATCTTTATAATTCACCCCTCCACTTT
size: once; V: TRBV3-1/TRBV3-2; D: -; J: TRBJ2-7; CDR3: CASSQDRATGNYEQYF; DNA: TGTGCCAGCAGCCAAGATCGGGCGACAGGCAACTACGAGCAGTACTTC
size: -; V: TRBV7-9; D: TRBD1; J: TRBJ2-7; CDR3: CASSPGTGVYEQYF; DNA: TGTGCCAGCAGCCCCGGGACAGGGGTGTACGAGCAGTACTTC
size: -; V: TRBV3-1/TRBV3-2; D: TRBD2; J: TRBJ2-4; CDR3: CASRGGGAAKNIQYF; DNA: TGTGCCAGTCGCGGGGGGGGCGCCGCCAAAAACATTCAGTACTTC
size: -; V: TRBV2; D: TRBD1; J: TRBJ2-1; CDR3: CASSRDRGDEQFF; DNA: TGTGCCAGCAGCCGGGACAGGGGCGATGAGCAGTTCTTC
size: -; V: TRBV7-8; D: TRBD2; J: TRBJ2-7; CDR3: CASSYTSGDYEQYF; DNA: TGTGCCAGCAGCTATACTAGCGGAGACTACGAGCAGTACTTC
size: -; V: TRBV5-4; D: TRBD2; J: TRBJ2-6; CDR3: CASSLDRGSGRYGANVLTF; DNA: TGTGCCAGCAGCTTGGACAGAGGAAGCGGGAGATATGGGGCCAACGTCCTGACTTTC
size: -; V: TRBV6-5; D: -; J: TRBJ2-2; CDR3: CASSYSATNTGELFF; DNA: TGTGCCAGCAGTTACTCAGCTACGAACACCGGGGAGCTGTTTTTT
size: -; V: TRBV24-1; D: -; J: TRBJ2-5; CDR3: CATKGDQETQYF; DNA: TGTGCCACCAAGGGGGATCAAGAGACCCAGTACTTC
size: once; V: TRBV6-4; D: TRBD2; J: TRBJ2-2; CDR3: CASSQGTSGRGTGELFF; DNA: TGTGCCAGCAGCCAAGGGACTAGCGGGAGAGGTACCGGGGAGCTGTTTTTT
size: -; V: TRBV10-3; D: TRBD1; J: TRBJ1-1; CDR3: CAIKVSGQGTEAFF; DNA: TGTGCCATTAAAGTCTCGGGACAGGGGACTGAAGCTTTCTTT
size: -; V: TRBV6-5; D: TRBD1; J: TRBJ2-5; CDR3: CASSYSGQGYGETQYF; DNA: TGTGCCAGCAGTTACTCGGGACAGGGTTATGGAGAGACCCAGTACTTC
size: few; V: TRBV29-1; D: -; J: TRBJ1-2; CDR3: CSVTPGGEWDGYTF; DNA: TGCAGCGTAACCCCCGGCGGCGAATGGGATGGCTACACCTTC
size: -; V: TRBV28; D: -; J: TRBJ1-5; CDR3: CASSLPRHSNQPQHF; DNA: TGTGCCAGCAGTTTGCCGAGGCATAGCAATCAGCCCCAGCATTTT
size: -; V: TRBV20-1; D: -; J: TRBJ2-5; CDR3: CSARAGTQYF; DNA: TGCAGTGCTAGGGCGGGGACCCAGTACTTC
size: -; V: TRBV27; D: TRBD1; J: TRBJ2-6; CDR3: CASSSKTGSSGANVLTF; DNA: TGTGCCAGCAGTAGCAAGACAGGGTCTTCTGGGGCCAACGTCCTGACTTTC
size: -; V: TRBV29-1; D: -; J: TRBJ1-6; CDR3: CSVEVAIGSPLHF; DNA: TGCAGCGTTGAAGTTGCCATCGGTTCACCCCTCCACTTT
size: -; V: TRBV24-1; D: -; J: TRBJ2-1; CDR3: CATGTGGGGNNEQFF; DNA: TGTGCCACAGGGACGGGAGGGGGCGGGAACAATGAGCAGTTCTTC
size: -; V: TRBV9; D: TRBD2; J: TRBJ2-3; CDR3: CASSVGPSSGAGGDTQYF; DNA: TGTGCCAGCAGCGTAGGCCCCTCTAGCGGGGCGGGAGGAGATACGCAGTATTTT
size: -; V: TRBV4-1; D: TRBD2; J: TRBJ2-1; CDR3: CASSLKRGLAGVNEQFF; DNA: TGCGCCAGCAGCCTCAAGAGGGGGCTAGCGGGAGTCAATGAGCAGTTCTTC
size: once; V: TRBV6-1; D: TRBD2; J: TRBJ2-7; CDR3: CASSEGLAGGPVYEQYF; DNA: TGTGCCAGCAGTGAAGGCCTAGCGGGAGGGCCGGTCTACGAGCAGTACTTC
size: once; V: TRBV27; D: TRBD1; J: TRBJ1-4; CDR3: CASSFQGATNEKLFF; DNA: TGTGCCAGCAGTTTCCAGGGGGCGACTAATGAAAAACTGTTTTTT
size: -; V: TRBV4-1; D: TRBD2; J: TRBJ2-3; CDR3: CASSQDGRGSGRSTDTQYF; DNA: TGCGCCAGCAGCCAAGATGGTCGGGGGAGCGGGAGGAGCACAGATACGCAGTATTTT
size: -; V: TRBV2; D: -; J: TRBJ2-3; CDR3: CASPGVGGSTDTQYF; DNA: TGTGCCAGCCCGGGGGTGGGTGGGAGCACAGATACGCAGTATTTT
size: -; V: TRBV5-4; D: TRBD1; J: TRBJ1-4; CDR3: CASTRQGGDEKLFF; DNA: TGTGCCAGCACCCGACAGGGTGGAGATGAAAAACTGTTTTTT
size: once; V: TRBV27; D: TRBD2; J: TRBJ2-3; CDR3: CASSLLAVPRDTQYF; DNA: TGTGCCAGCAGTTTACTAGCGGTTCCACGTGATACGCAGTATTTT
size: -; V: TRBV28; D: -; J: TRBJ1-4; CDR3: CASGPGQGVLATNEKLFF; DNA: TGTGCCAGCGGTCCCGGGCAGGGTGTTCTTGCAACTAATGAAAAACTGTTTTTT
size: -; V: TRBV3-1/TRBV3-2; D: -; J: TRBJ2-5; CDR3: CASSSRSGFPSQETQYF; DNA: TGTGCCAGCAGCTCAAGATCAGGTTTCCCCTCCCAAGAGACCCAGTACTTC